This T cell receptor (beta chain) emerged from a study of T cells in women clearing cervical HPV infection. CDR1 and CDR2 (germline): SEHNR, FQNEAQ (reference sequence). V shed 6 bases, J shed 4 bases, and the junction held 7 bases outside the gene matches. CDR3 length equals 14 residues. Only in-frame clones appear in the TCRdb table, and some are missing; sequencing was by immunoSEQ multiplex PCR. This sample's table reports fewer than 35,000 clones. Comment on this clone: Sequencing ends 3 residues short of the CDR3 end; the germline J gene provides the rest.

The receptor comes from a woman between 18 and 75 years old with a cervical HPV16 infection that either progressed to CIN3+ or cleared (not recorded which). Sequences were obtained from blood buffy coat. The chain combines TRBV7-9 with TRBJ1-2; 8 positions match TRBD1. Here the CDR3 reads CASSSGGGFYGYTF. The sequenced CDR3 bases are TGTGCCAGCAGTTCAGGGGGCGGATTCTATGGC.